These 12 T cell receptor beta chains were all obtained from the same sample, sequenced in a study of T-cell memory formation after mild COVID-19. MiXCR, run by TCRdb on the 5' RACE reads, gives a single entry per CDR3 protein. The table has 200,000 to 250,000 distinct CDR3 sequences, roughly a tenth seen once; the top ten hold 22%. The sequencing input was PBMCs or a T cell subset sorted from them (not recorded which). Receptors originate from a man younger than 30 who had mild COVID-19 (a few samples of this study predate the infection). Cell type and time point are not known.

This clonotype appeared many times. The chain recombines TRBV9 with TRBJ2-7; 15 bases agree with TRBD2. V shed 3 bases, J shed 2 bases, and the junction held 6 bases outside the gene matches. This CDR3 has 17 amino acids. Per the germline V gene, CDR1 is SGDLS and CDR2 is YYNGEE. Here the CDR3 reads CASSAGTSGGSPYEQYV. In nucleotides, the CDR3 is TGTGCCAGCAGCGCCGGGACTAGCGGGGGGAGCCCCTACGAGCAGTACGTC.

The table lists this clonotype with a few counts. CDR3 amino acids: CASSSKVTGDTEAFF. CDR3 bases: TGTGCCAGCAGCTCGAAAGTAACAGGGGACACTGAAGCTTTCTTT. This sequence joins TRBV5-4 and TRBJ1-1; 7 bases map to TRBD1. The V and J ends lost 3 bases and 3 bases, in that order; junction bases with no gene match: 8. The CDR3 contains 15 residues. Germline CDR1 reads SGHNT; CDR2 reads YYREEE (reference sequence).

V and J are TRBV10-3 and TRBJ2-5; tentative D call: TRBD2 (5 bases). Trimming shortened V by 10 bases and J by 3 bases, and 21 bases separated the two germline ends. The CDR3 sequence is 15 residues long. Looked up from germline, CDR1 is ENHRY and CDR2 is SYGVKD. The CDR3 loop is CATSSRMGREETQYF. CDR3 in DNA: TGTGCCACTTCAAGCAGAATGGGGAGAGAAGAGACCCAGTACTTC.

This clonotype was detected a few times. The gene calls are TRBV6-6 and TRBJ1-5; D is unclear. The CDR3 has 16 amino acids. V was trimmed by 2 bases and J by 2 bases, leaving 13 bases between them. Germline CDR1 is MNHNY and CDR2 is SVGAGI (reference sequence). This CDR3 reads CASSYIRGLRNQPQHF. The CDR3 DNA reads TGTGCCAGCAGTTACATCCGGGGTCTACGCAATCAGCCCCAGCATTTT.

The table lists this clonotype with a few counts. The CDR3 bases are TGTGCCAGCGGGACGAGTGGGACGAACACTGAAGCTTTCTTT. It codes for CASGTSGTNTEAFF. This chain connects TRBV12-3 or TRBV12-4 to TRBJ1-1, with D perhaps matching TRBD1 (5 bases). The germline V and J ends were trimmed by 8 bases and 1 base, with 14 bases remaining between them. The CDR3 runs to 14 residues.

The chain joins TRBV14 to TRBJ2-5; the match to TRBD2 covers 9 bases. Germline V gene lookup returns CDR1 SGHDN and CDR2 FVKESK. The V and J ends lost 2 bases and 1 base, in that order; junction bases with no gene match: 5. This CDR3 region has 16 residues. The CDR3 here is CASSQLSGGIQETQYF. The DNA for the CDR3 is TGTGCCAGCAGCCAACTCAGCGGGGGGATCCAAGAGACCCAGTACTTC. Variable domain in full (rest from reference TRBV14 and TRBJ2-5): EAGVTQFPSHSVIEKGQTVTLRCDPISGHDNLYWYRRVMGKEIKFLLHFVKESKQDESGMPNNRFLAERTGGTYSTLKVQPAELEDSGVYFCASSQLSGGIQETQYFGPGTRLLVL.

This clonotype was picked up a small number of times. The rearrangement uses TRBV4-1 and TRBJ1-2, with a weak D call TRBD1 (5 bases). V was cut by 2 bases and J by 8 bases, with 15 bases left in between. Germline CDR1 is MGHRA and CDR2 is YSYEKL. The length of the CDR3 is 14 residues. As DNA, the CDR3 is TGCGCCAGCAGCCAATATAAGGGGCCTCCCGGCTACACCTTC. It yields the protein CASSQYKGPPGYTF.

The chain links TRBV7-6 to TRBJ1-6; D call uncertain. Germline assignment: CDR1 SGHVS and CDR2 FNYEAQ. The CDR3 contains 17 residues. The V gene lost 2 bases and the J gene lost 0 bases, with 11 bases spanning the gap. The CDR3 bases are TGTGCCAGCAGCTTAACCACACGGAGCTCCTATAATTCACCCCTCCACTTT. Protein sequence: CASSLTTRSSYNSPLHF.

The chain joins TRBV5-1 to TRBJ2-3, with unresolved D. The CDR3 sequence is 14 residues long. Germline V gives CDR1 SGHRS, CDR2 YFSETQ. V was trimmed by 2 bases and J by 4 bases, leaving 11 bases between them. CDR3 DNA sequence: TGCGCCAGCAGCTTACCGACGGGCGCAGATACGCAGTATTTT. Its protein product is CASSLPTGADTQYF.

This clonotype was seen a few times. The V and J genes are TRBV7-9 and TRBJ2-3; 10 nucleotides match TRBD2. This CDR3 comprises 15 residues. The germline CDR1 and CDR2 sequences are SEHNR and FQNEAQ (reference sequence). V lost 3 bases, J lost 4 bases, and 4 bases stayed unmatched. As DNA, the CDR3 is TGTGCCAGCAGCTTGACTAGCGGGTTGGCAGATACGCAGTATTTT. It specifies CASSLTSGLADTQYF. Full variable domain (outside the CDR3, taken from reference TRBV7-9 and TRBJ2-3): DTGVSQNPRHKITKRGQNVTFRCDPISEHNRLYWYRQTLGQGPEFLTYFQNEAQLEKSRLLSDRFSAERPKGSFSTLEIQRTEQGDSAMYLCASSLTSGLADTQYFGPGTRLTVL.

The chain joins TRBV29-1 to TRBJ2-3; TRBD1 aligns across 11 bases. Germline V gene data show CDR1 as SQVTM and CDR2 as ANQGSEA. The V gene end was trimmed by 6 bases and the J gene end by 3 bases; junction bases not matched to a gene: 5. The CDR3 has 14 amino acids. The CDR3 spells CSVSGTGGTDTQYF. The DNA of the CDR3 is TGCAGCGTCTCTGGGACAGGGGGAACAGATACGCAGTATTTT.

The chain recombines TRBV7-2 with TRBJ1-1; tentatively, D is TRBD1 (5 bases). V lost 8 bases and J 11 bases, leaving 18 bases between the germline ends. The CDR3 sequence is 12 residues long. The germline V gene encodes CDR1 SGHTA and CDR2 FQGNSA. DNA of the CDR3: TGTGCCAGCTCCCTTACTAGGGGCGACGCTTTCTTT. This encodes CASSLTRGDAFF.